These T cell receptor beta chains were read from a single sample in a study of T-cell reconstitution after alpha-beta-depleted transplantation in children. TCRdb fed the PCR reads into MiXCR, producing one record per CDR3 protein. The sample records approximately 70,000 distinct CDR3 sequences, just under 5% being singletons. Source: PBMCs, mostly from graft donor cells, taken 180 days after TCRalphabeta/CD19-depleted stem cell transplant. The receptor source for this set is a boy in the first two years of life who had a stem cell transplant for acute myeloid leukemia, so the T cells may come from the graft donor. Both conserved end residues are part of each CDR3.

V,J,CDR3
TRBV10-3,TRBJ2-3,CAITGGDTQYF
TRBV29-1,TRBJ1-5,CSVDVGGGQPQHF
TRBV29-1,TRBJ1-6,CSVKEGADYNSPLHF
TRBV27,TRBJ1-2,CASRARSAGQGWGTF
TRBV4-1,TRBJ2-1,CASSHFGEQFF
TRBV11-1,TRBJ1-5,CASSLSGTAGLNNQPQHF
TRBV20-1,TRBJ1-4,CSARDPELGSNEKLFF
TRBV4-2,TRBJ1-3,CASSLTDSGNTIYF
TRBV2,TRBJ2-2,CAQQGRDINTGELFF
TRBV3-1,TRBJ2-1,CASSKEAPGAWVQYNEQFF
TRBV5-1,TRBJ1-2,CASSLGTYGYTF
TRBV10-3,TRBJ1-5,CAISESTGERPQHF
TRBV7-6,TRBJ2-1,CASSPLAGLHNEQFF
TRBV20-1,TRBJ2-7,CSASGTRDRAYEQYF
TRBV20-1,TRBJ2-7,CCARPPWLAGGLSYEQYF
TRBV3-1,TRBJ2-6,CASSHIVRAGANVLTF
TRBV6-1,TRBJ2-2,CASSETGAGELFF
TRBV12-3/TRBV12-4,TRBJ2-4,CASSLLRTGRGNIQYF
TRBV20-1,TRBJ2-4,CSATNLRTANIQYF
TRBV4-2,TRBJ2-3,CASSPGLVDSEQYF
TRBV20-1,TRBJ2-3,CSADTIVRTAASTDTQYF
TRBV7-2,TRBJ1-6,CASSLWVDSPLHF
TRBV7-9,TRBJ1-6,CASSSGSAPLHF
TRBV12-3/TRBV12-4,TRBJ2-2,CASSPPTGQVDTGELFF
TRBV2,TRBJ2-3,CASSEGLTLNTDTQYF
TRBV7-2,TRBJ2-1,CASSLLPGTGDNEQFF
TRBV9,TRBJ2-7,CASSVDAGGTYEQYF
TRBV7-6,TRBJ1-2,CASSPGGAYGYTF
TRBV20-1,TRBJ2-7,CSARAPPGYEQYF
TRBV20-1,TRBJ2-5,CSPKATWETQYF
TRBV5-1,TRBJ2-3,CASSPLGLDRDTQYF
TRBV3-1,TRBJ2-2,CASCPQVPGTGMYTGELFF
TRBV4-3,TRBJ2-3,CASSPGLAGPRDTQYF
TRBV4-3,TRBJ2-5,CASSLGTGSQETQYF
TRBV25-1,TRBJ1-4,CASSEWAGTGNEKLFF
TRBV19,TRBJ1-2,CASRAGNYGYTF
TRBV12-3/TRBV12-4,TRBJ2-7,CASRLQRYEQYF
TRBV7-9,TRBJ1-2,CASSFTQSTNYGYTF
TRBV24-1,TRBJ2-5,CATSDSALGQQETQYF
TRBV3-1,TRBJ1-3,CASSHSSAGPGNTIYF
TRBV19,TRBJ2-3,CASSGRGISTDTQYF
TRBV24-1,TRBJ2-3,CATSVPGLADTYTDTQYF
TRBV19,TRBJ1-2,CASSLMNYGYTF
TRBV5-1,TRBJ2-5,CASSLVARGFQETQYF
TRBV20-1,TRBJ1-6,CSARDVGVRSPLHF
TRBV6-5,TRBJ2-2,CASSYPGAVGELFF
TRBV27,TRBJ2-5,CASSTWTEETQYF
TRBV20-1,TRBJ1-2,CSASGGAGGYTF
TRBV2,TRBJ1-4,CASSESYGQTTTNEKLFF
TRBV3-1,TRBJ1-6,CASSRGMGQARTPLHF
TRBV11-2,TRBJ2-7,CASRAGTGTSYEQYF
TRBV12-3/TRBV12-4,TRBJ2-1,CAISLALTSGVTYNEQFF
TRBV7-9,TRBJ2-7,CASSPPGLEQYF